What follows are 12 T cell receptor beta chains derived from one specimen sequenced in a study of prognosis after radiotherapy for stage I lung cancer. Genomic DNA served as the source from which two-round multiplex PCR generated TCR beta CDR3 amplicons. TRBV and TRBJ genes each had their own specific primers in first-round PCR. MiXCR, applied by TCRdb to the multiplex PCR reads, yields one record per CDR3 protein. The data show about 26,000 distinct CDR3 sequences, around 32% seen once. The specimen was PBMCs, collected before or after stereotactic body radiation therapy (not recorded which). The receptors stem from a donor aged 50 or older with non-small cell lung cancer.

This clonotype was picked up many times. This sequence joins TRBV7-2 and TRBJ2-7; TRBD2 is a possible D gene (6 bases). In germline, CDR1 is SGHTA, CDR2 FQGNSA. Trimming stripped 2 bases from V and 7 bases from J, with 15 bases between. This CDR3 comprises 14 residues. CDR3 DNA: TGTGCCAGCAGCTTATCTAGACCGGCGGGGGAGCAGTACTTC. Translated, it gives CASSLSRPAGEQYF.

This clonotype has a count of ten or more. The rearrangement uses TRBV2 and TRBJ2-1; 10 bases agree with TRBD1. Germline loops: CDR1 SNHLY, CDR2 FYNNEI. The CDR3 has 14 amino acids. V lost 6 bases and J lost 5; bases outside the gene matches: 4. The CDR3 region has the DNA TGTGCCAGCAGCCGGGACAGGGGCAACAATGAGCAGTTCTTC. Protein: CASSRDRGNNEQFF. The variable domain in full, completed from reference TRBV2 and TRBJ2-1, reads EPEVTQTPSHQVTQMGQEVILRCVPISNHLYFYWYRQILGQKVEFLVSFYNNEISEKSEIFDDQFSVERPDGSNFTLKIRSTKLEDSAMYFCASSRDRGNNEQFFGPGTRLTVL.

This clonotype has ten or more counts. J is TRBJ2-7 and V is TRBV11-2; 7 bases align to TRBD1. CDR1 and CDR2 (germline): SGHAT, FQNNGV. V gave up 2 bases and J gave up 2 bases; unmatched junction bases: 6. The CDR3 sequence is 15 residues long. Here the CDR3 DNA reads TGTGCCAGCAGCTTAAGGACAGGACGTACCTACGAGCAGTACTTC. Translating gives CASSLRTGRTYEQYF.

This clonotype was seen a few times. At one end the junction does not follow the germline gene, possibly because of a read error. The chain uses TRBV27 and TRBJ2-7, with 7 bases matching TRBD1. Germline CDR1 MNHEY, CDR2 SMNVEV (reference sequence). The CDR3 is made up of 14 amino acids. The DNA for the CDR3 is TGTGCCATCAGTTTACACAGGGGTTCCTACGAGCAGTACTTC. This sequence encodes CAISLHRGSYEQYF.

This clonotype was counted ten times or more. The gene calls are TRBV20-1 and TRBJ1-1, with 11 nucleotides matching TRBD1. The CDR3 totals 14 residues. CDR1 is DFQATT, CDR2 SNEGSKA, per germline (reference sequence). Germline trimming cut 5 bases from V and 5 bases from J; bases unmatched to any gene: 7. The CDR3 is CSAGKGQGATEAFF. CDR3 DNA: TGCAGTGCTGGTAAAGGACAGGGGGCAACTGAAGCTTTCTTT.

This sequence joins TRBV7-9 and TRBJ1-6; D gene uncertain. Germline values: CDR1 SEHNR, CDR2 FQNEAQ (reference sequence). The V and J ends lost 1 base and 2 bases respectively, with 9 bases between them. This CDR3 is 16 amino acids long. CDR3 DNA: TGTGCCAGCAGCTTAGTTGCAGGAACCTATAATTCACCCCTCCACTTT. This encodes CASSLVAGTYNSPLHF.

Remarks on this clonotype: Just one base apart from a much larger clone, this may be a read error. The chain recombines TRBV9 with TRBJ2-1; no reliable D call. CDR3 length: 14 residues. CDR1 SGDLS and CDR2 YYNGEE come from the germline V gene. This CDR3 reads CASSVRPQNNEQSF. In DNA, the CDR3 is TGTGCCAGCAGCGTCCGTCCCCAAAACAATGAGCAGTCCTTC.

This clonotype was counted ten times or more. The gene calls are TRBV10-2 and TRBJ2-2; 8 nucleotides align to TRBD1. The CDR3 consists of 16 residues. V lost 3 bases and J lost 2; bases outside the gene matches: 5. Germline assignment: CDR1 WSHSY and CDR2 SAAADI. In DNA, the CDR3 is TGCGCCAGCAGTGATAGACAGGGGATCAACACCGGGGAGCTGTTTTTT. It translates to CASSDRQGINTGELFF.

This clonotype was detected ten times or more. The gene calls are TRBV9 and TRBJ2-1, with 10 bases aligning to TRBD2. Germline V gene data show CDR1 as SGDLS and CDR2 as YYNGEE. V dropped 2 bases and J dropped 8; count of bases not matched to a gene: 7. CDR3 length: 15 amino acids. This CDR3 reads CASSVSGLANDEQFF. CDR3 nucleotide sequence: TGTGCCAGCAGCGTTTCGGGACTAGCGAACGATGAGCAGTTCTTC.

The chain combines TRBV28 with TRBJ2-5; 8 bases align to TRBD2. Germline-derived CDR1 and CDR2 are MDHEN and SYDVKM. V shed 5 bases, J shed 2 bases, and the junction held 1 base outside the gene matches. The CDR3 covers 13 residues. The CDR3 here is CASSGGGQETQYF. DNA for the CDR3: TGTGCCAGCAGTGGCGGGGGGCAAGAGACCCAGTACTTC.

This clonotype has a count of ten or more. This chain links TRBV7-2 with TRBJ2-1, with TRBD1 matching over 8 bases. This CDR3 has 14 residues. Looked up from germline, CDR1 is SGHTA and CDR2 is FQGNSA. With V trimmed by 5 bases and J by 4 bases, 4 bases remained unmatched. CDR3 in DNA: TGTGCCAGCAGCCCGGACAGGGCTTACAATGAGCAGTTCTTC. Protein sequence: CASSPDRAYNEQFF.

This clonotype was seen repeatedly, ten times or more. The rearrangement uses TRBV3-1 and TRBJ1-2; possible D gene TRBD1, 5 bases. Germline CDR1 LGHDT, CDR2 YNNKEL (reference sequence). Trimming stripped 2 bases from V and 8 bases from J, with 18 bases between. This CDR3 has 15 amino acids. The CDR3 sequence is CASSQFIGTSDGYTF. The CDR3 region has the DNA TGTGCCAGCAGCCAATTTATCGGGACTTCTGACGGCTACACCTTC.